This entry is about one TCR beta chain. Its antigen remains undetermined. Per-base quality was not reported, and no clone a single base away is much larger than it. The healthy control group was made up of approximately 40 blood donors, and the Finnish Red Cross blood service supplied their buffy coats. All TCR-sequenced material derived from peripheral blood: patient blood samples and healthy donor buffy coats. Ficoll-Hypaque gradient centrifugation was used to isolate peripheral blood mononuclear cells. CD4+ cells were magnetically purified from the buffy coats of healthy controls. The Gentra Puregene Cell and Tissue kit was used to extract genomic DNA, and a Qubit 2.0 fluorometer was used to measure the amount of genomic DNA. From cysteine to phenylalanine, the CDR3 is 13 amino acids long. Of all the DNA, just the CDR3 is kept, 39 bases in frame from base 1. V loses 4 bases, J loses 1 base, and the germline ends lie 8 bases apart. CDR1 and CDR2 (SGHNT, YYREEE) derive from the germline V gene (reference sequence).

This sample was taken from a study of STAT5B mutations in CD4+ large granular lymphocyte leukemia (dated by TCRdb to between 2020 and 2023). Regarding the research as a whole: Among the healthy controls, the CDR3 'QG' motif was associated with a particular HLA allele. The study compared the TCRbeta repertoires of patients with CD4+ T-cell large granular lymphocyte leukemia against the TCRbeta repertoires of healthy blood donors. Flow cytometry on FACSCanto II or FACSVerse confirmed that purified fractions exceeded 95% purity among lymphocytes.

TCRbeta rearrangements were sequenced from genomic DNA using the immunoSEQ assay at survey resolution. Per the authors' processing: In the TCR sequencing data, the lowest productive clonotype frequency that could be detected was 2.59 x 10-5. Only productive TCRbeta rearrangements, defined as complete and in-frame sequences, were included in the analyses. Simpson clonality, calculated in the immunoSEQ Analyzer version 3.0, was used as the measure of sample clonality. Clones were categorized by frequency as very rare, small, medium, large (1-20%) or hyperexpanded (>20%). Generation probabilities were estimated with OLGA 1.2.3, V-gene circos plots were made with VDJtools, specificities were looked up in VDJdb, and CDR3 motifs were identified with GLIPH. Drawn from immuneACCESS, this table holds only the in-frame rearrangements with V and J called that TCRdb kept. Clones are partly lost; checked studies trace under half to an unresolved V gene and leave the rest unexplained. The V and J calls and clone size are taken from that table; D and trimming were inferred from the DNA. Here the sample has about 22,000 clones; 60% to 85% occur a single time. The ten largest account for under 0.5% of the sample.

General conclusions and limits of the study: TRBV06-family usage was enriched among the top patient clones (8/27) compared with healthy controls (2/35). The data were not HLA-matched, and the higher clonality in CD4+ T-LGLL than in CD8+ T-LGLL could be due to the relatively small sample size. Main leukemic clonotypes were private to each patient, although less than 30% of the main leukemic clonotypes were found at low frequency in the non-leukemic repertoires of other patients. CD4-sorted patient repertoires appeared more clonal than healthy CD4+ repertoires, and this difference persisted after removing the putative leukemic clones.

The source of this sequence is a human donor in good health. The sequence is built from TRBV5-4 and TRBJ1-1; TRBD1 is a weak D gene call, 5 bases matching. Sequences were obtained from CD4+ T cells from blood buffy coats. The CDR3 protein: CASSVGQNTEAFF. The DNA sequence reads TGTGCCAGCAGCGTCGGACAGAACACTGAAGCTTTCTTT.